This T cell receptor beta chain stems from a study of vaccination effects on CD4 cells after COVID-19. The V and J ends lost 0 bases and 4 bases respectively, with 13 bases between them. The length of the CDR3 is 15 residues. The germline gives CDR1 SGHRS, CDR2 YFSETQ. In the ViraFEST assay, antigen-specific CD4+ clonotypes were identified by expansion after peptide-pool stimulation. Scientists isolated CD4+ T cells after a roughly 9-day culture period ended. Subjects were given two BNT162b2 or mRNA-1273 vaccine doses. Wells containing approximately 2 million PBMC each were cultured with approximately 10 IU/ml IL-2 and about 10 ug/ml peptides. The authors replaced half the medium with IL-2 medium on days 3 and 7. Remarks on this clone: Its antigen is unidentified.

This table comes from immunoSEQ multiplex PCR, and its TCRdb copy is limited to in-frame clones, with some not included. In the table there are some 14,000 clones, about 70% of which are singletons. This sequence originates from a human donor who received a COVID-19 vaccine. This material consisted of CD4+ T cells from PBMCs cultured with HCoV-NL63 spike peptides, taken after COVID-19 vaccination. J is TRBJ2-5 and V is TRBV5-1; maybe TRBD1 (6 bases). DNA for the CDR3: TGCGCCAGCAGCTTGGCCAGGGGCCAGCGAGAGACCCAGTACTTC. Translating it yields CASSLARGQRETQYF.